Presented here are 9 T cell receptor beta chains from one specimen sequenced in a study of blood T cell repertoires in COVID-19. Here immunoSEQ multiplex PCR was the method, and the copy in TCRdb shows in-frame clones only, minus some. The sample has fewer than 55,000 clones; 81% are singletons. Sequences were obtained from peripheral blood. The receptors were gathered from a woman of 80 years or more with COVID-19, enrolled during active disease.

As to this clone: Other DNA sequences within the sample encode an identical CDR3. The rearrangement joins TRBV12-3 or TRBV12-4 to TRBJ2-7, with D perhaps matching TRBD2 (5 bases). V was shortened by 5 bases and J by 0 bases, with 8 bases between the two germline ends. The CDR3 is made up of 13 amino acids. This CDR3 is CASSPTSSYEQYF. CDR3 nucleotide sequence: TGTGCCAGCAGTCCAACTAGCTCCTACGAGCAGTACTTC.

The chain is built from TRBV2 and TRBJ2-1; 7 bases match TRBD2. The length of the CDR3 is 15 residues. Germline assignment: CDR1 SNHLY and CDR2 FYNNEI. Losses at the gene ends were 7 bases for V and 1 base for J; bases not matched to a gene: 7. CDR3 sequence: CASTKGLTSYNEQFF. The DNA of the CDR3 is TGTGCCAGCACCAAGGGACTAACTTCCTACAATGAGCAGTTCTTC.

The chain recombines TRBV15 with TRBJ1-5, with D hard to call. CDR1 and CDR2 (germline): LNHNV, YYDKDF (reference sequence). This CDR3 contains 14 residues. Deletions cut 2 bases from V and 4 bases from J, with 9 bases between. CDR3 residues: CATSRQTGNQPQHF. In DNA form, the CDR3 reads TGTGCCACCAGCAGACAGACGGGGAATCAGCCCCAGCATTTT.

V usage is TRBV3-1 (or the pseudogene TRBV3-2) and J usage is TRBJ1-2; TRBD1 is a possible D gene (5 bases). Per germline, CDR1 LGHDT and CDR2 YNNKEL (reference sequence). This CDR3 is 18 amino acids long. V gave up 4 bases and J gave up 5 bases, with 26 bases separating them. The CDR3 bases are TGTGCCAGCAGCCCTCCCTACCAACGGCGGGGGGTTGGGTATGGCTACACCTTC. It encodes CASSPPYQRRGVGYGYTF.

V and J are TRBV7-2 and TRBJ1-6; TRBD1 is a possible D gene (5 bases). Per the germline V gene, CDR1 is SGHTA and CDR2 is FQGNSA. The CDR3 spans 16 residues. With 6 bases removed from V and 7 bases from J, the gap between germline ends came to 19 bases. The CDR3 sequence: CASSPVAGIPNSPLHF. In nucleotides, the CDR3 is TGTGCCAGCAGTCCTGTGGCAGGGATTCCCAATTCACCCCTCCACTTT.

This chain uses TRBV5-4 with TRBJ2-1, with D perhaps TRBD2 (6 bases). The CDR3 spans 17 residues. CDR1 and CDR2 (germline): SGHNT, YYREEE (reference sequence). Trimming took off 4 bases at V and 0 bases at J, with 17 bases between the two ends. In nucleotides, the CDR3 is TGTGCCAGCAGCCTCCCCAATCTAGCGCGCTCCTACAATGAGCAGTTCTTC. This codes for CASSLPNLARSYNEQFF.

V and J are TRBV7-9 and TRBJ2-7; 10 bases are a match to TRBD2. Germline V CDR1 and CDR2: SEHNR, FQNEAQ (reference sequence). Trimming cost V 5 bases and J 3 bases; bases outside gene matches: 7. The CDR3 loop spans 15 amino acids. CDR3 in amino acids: CASSSGLAAIYEQYF. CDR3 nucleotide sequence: TGTGCCAGCAGCAGCGGACTAGCGGCTATCTACGAGCAGTACTTC.

In nucleotides, the CDR3 is TGCGCCAGCAGCCAAGGTAAGGGAGCGGGCGGCTCCTACAATGAGCAGTTCTTC. Its translation: CASSQGKGAGGSYNEQFF. The chain combines TRBV4-1 with TRBJ2-1, with a weak D call TRBD2 (6 bases). The V gene's germline CDR1 is MGHRA and CDR2 YSYEKL. CDR3 size: 18 residues. Trimming took off 1 base at V and 0 bases at J, with 16 bases between the two ends.

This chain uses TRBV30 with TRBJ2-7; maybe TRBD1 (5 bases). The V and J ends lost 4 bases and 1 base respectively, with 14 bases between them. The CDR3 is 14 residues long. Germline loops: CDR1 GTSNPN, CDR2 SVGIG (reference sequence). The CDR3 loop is CAWKKGQTSYEQYF. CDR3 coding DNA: TGTGCCTGGAAAAAGGGGCAGACTTCCTACGAGCAGTACTTC.